This T cell receptor (beta chain) was sequenced during a study of cytomegalovirus exposure and HLA in healthy donors. Deletions cut 0 bases from V and 5 bases from J, with 16 bases between. The CDR3 is 16 residues long. Germline CDR1 reads LNHNV; CDR2 reads YYDKDF (reference sequence). Libraries were prepared by immunoSEQ multiplex PCR; TCRdb keeps only in-frame clonotypes and omits some of them. The table records 80,000 to 100,000 clones, roughly nine tenths of them present only once. The sequence came from a woman in her thirties in good health and CMV-seronegative. This chain joins TRBV15 and TRBJ2-5, with D tentatively TRBD2 (6 bases). Sequencing was performed on PBMCs. In DNA, the CDR3 is TGTGCCACCAGCAGAGATAAGTCAGGGAGGTCGGAGACCCAGTACTTC. This codes for CATSRDKSGRSETQYF.